This T cell receptor (beta chain) comes out of a study of blood T cell repertoires in COVID-19. Overall study: Both acute and convalescent COVID-19 samples were obtained from the United States, Italy and Spain.

Source study methods: It was from reference gene primer amplification that nucleated cell counts were estimated. Using immunoSEQ multiplex PCR, the repertoire was profiled, and TCRdb retains in-frame clones only, with some absent. That table supplies the V and J calls and clone size; D and trimming were determined from the DNA. This repertoire shows tens of thousands of clones, almost 90% found once; its top ten account for 2% to 3%. With V trimmed by 4 bases and J by 4 bases, 8 bases remained unmatched. The germline CDR1 and CDR2 sequences are SSHAT and FNYEAQ (reference sequence). CDR3 length: 16 amino acids.

This clonotype was sampled from a human donor in a cohort sampled during active COVID-19. The gene calls are TRBV7-7 and TRBJ2-2; 8 nucleotides line up with TRBD1. The source material was peripheral blood. CDR3 protein: CASSSRTGLGTGELFF. The CDR3 region has the DNA TGTGCCAGCAGCTCACGGACAGGGTTGGGCACCGGGGAGCTGTTTTTT.